Following are 31 T cell receptor beta chains from one sample sequenced in a study of vaccination and CD4 T cells after COVID-19. TCRdb called the PCR reads again in MiXCR, with one record for every CDR3 protein. Counted here are approximately 19,000 distinct CDR3 sequences, approximately 65% occurring once; the ten biggest clones make up approximately 1%. Sequencing used CD4+ T cells from blood, obtained before SARS-CoV-2 vaccination. The receptor source for this set is a human donor who had recovered from COVID-19.

A few counts support this clonotype. The chain is built from TRBV20-1 and TRBJ2-7; D perhaps matches TRBD1 (5 bases). The V gene lost 0 bases and the J gene lost 1 base, with 16 bases spanning the gap. This CDR3 region has 16 residues. CDR1 is DFQATT, CDR2 SNEGSKA, per germline (reference sequence). CDR3 DNA: TGCAGTGCTAGAGATACACAGGCGTTCCCATCCTACGAGCAGTACTTC. This translates into CSARDTQAFPSYEQYF.

The chain links TRBV20-1 to TRBJ2-1; a weak D match, TRBD2 (7 bases). Germline V gene data show CDR1 as DFQATT and CDR2 as SNEGSKA (reference sequence). The CDR3 consists of 14 residues. V lost 3 bases, J lost 14 bases, and 23 bases lay in between. The CDR3 DNA sequence: TGCAGTGCTAGGAGGGCTAGCGGAGAGGAGGGGGAGTTCTTC. Translating it yields CSARRASGEEGEFF.

The genes are TRBV6-2 or TRBV6-3 and TRBJ1-3; TRBD1 matches 7 bases. This CDR3 spans 17 amino acids. The trim removed 7 bases at V and 4 bases at J, leaving 16 bases unmatched. Germline lookup yields CDR1 MNHEY and CDR2 SVGEGT. The CDR3 is CASIPDRRPISGNTIYF. The CDR3 DNA sequence: TGTGCCAGCATCCCGGACAGGAGACCCATCTCGGGAAACACCATATATTTT.

The chain links TRBV24-1 to TRBJ2-7; TRBD2 agrees at 10 bases. This CDR3 has 17 amino acids. Per germline, CDR1 KGHDR and CDR2 SFDVKD. The ends lost 4 bases at V and 5 bases at J; junction bases unmatched: 13. The CDR3 region has the DNA TGTGCCACCAGTGACGCCGGGGCGACTAGCGGGTACGACGAGCAGTACTTC. This gives the protein CATSDAGATSGYDEQYF.

The table lists this clonotype with a count of one. CDR3 sequence: CASTAGEYFQPQHF. CDR3 bases: TGTGCCAGTACCGCCGGGGAATATTTTCAGCCCCAGCATTTT. V gene TRBV19 combines with J gene TRBJ1-5; D uncertain. V was cut by 7 bases and J by 6 bases, with 16 bases left in between. The germline CDR1 and CDR2 sequences are LNHDA and SQIVND (reference sequence). CDR3 length: 14 amino acids.

The chain links TRBV9 to TRBJ1-2, with TRBD1 matching over 8 bases. The V and J ends lost 4 bases and 1 base, in that order; junction bases with no gene match: 6. The CDR3 spans 15 residues. Germline V gene data show CDR1 as SGDLS and CDR2 as YYNGEE. The CDR3 region is CASSSGRGLNYGYTF. CDR3 nucleotide sequence: TGTGCCAGCAGCTCGGGCAGGGGGCTTAACTATGGCTACACCTTC.

The chain combines TRBV27 with TRBJ2-1; TRBD1 matches at 8 bases. Germline assignment: CDR1 MNHEY and CDR2 SMNVEV (reference sequence). J gave up 8 bases and V 4 bases, and 10 bases lay outside the gene matches. This CDR3 spans 15 amino acids. The CDR3 reads CASSWRQGATDEQFF. The CDR3 DNA reads TGTGCCAGCAGTTGGCGGCAGGGGGCTACCGATGAGCAGTTCTTC.

The chain has TRBV12-3 or TRBV12-4 and TRBJ1-1; no firm D call. Trimming left V 9 bases short and J 1 base short, with 9 bases between. This CDR3 contains 12 residues. CDR3 in amino acids: CARPDPNTEAFF. CDR3 nucleotide sequence: TGTGCCAGGCCAGATCCGAACACTGAAGCTTTCTTT.

V usage is TRBV4-1 and J usage is TRBJ2-1; no firm D call. From germline, CDR1 is MGHRA and CDR2 YSYEKL. This CDR3 has 14 residues. V was pared by 0 bases and J by 9 bases, with 12 bases between. CDR3 residues: CASSQEYGVGEQFF. DNA for the CDR3: TGCGCCAGCAGCCAAGAATATGGGGTCGGTGAGCAGTTCTTC.

V is TRBV20-1 and J is TRBJ2-5; TRBD2 aligns across 8 bases. CDR3 size: 14 residues. Germline V lookup: CDR1 DFQATT, CDR2 SNEGSKA (reference sequence). V lost 5 bases, J lost 2 bases, and 7 bases stayed unmatched. The CDR3 region is CSARGLAPQETQYF. The CDR3 nucleotides are TGCAGTGCTCGAGGACTAGCCCCTCAAGAGACCCAGTACTTC.

This clonotype was observed a single time. CDR3 sequence: CASSPGWRASTDTQYF. The CDR3, as DNA: TGTGCCAGCAGTCCCGGTTGGCGCGCTAGCACAGATACGCAGTATTTT. The genes are TRBV27 and TRBJ2-3; unclear D gene. The CDR3 spans 16 residues. From germline, CDR1 is MNHEY and CDR2 SMNVEV (reference sequence). Trimming took 5 bases from V and 0 from J, leaving 15 bases between them.

The chain links TRBV6-1 to TRBJ1-6, with 7 bases matching TRBD1. The CDR3 spans 16 residues. V lost 7 bases, J lost 7 bases, and 13 bases stayed unmatched. In germline, CDR1 is MNHNS, CDR2 SASEGT. The CDR3, as DNA: TGTGCCAGCACTCGCTCCGGACAGGATAGAAATTCACCCCTCCACTTT. Protein sequence: CASTRSGQDRNSPLHF.

In this sample, this clonotype turned up a few times. The rearrangement links TRBV27 to TRBJ1-2, with no clear D. The ends were cut back, 2 bases at V and 4 bases at J, with 11 bases in the middle. The CDR3 loop spans 14 amino acids. The germline gives CDR1 MNHEY, CDR2 SMNVEV (reference sequence). The CDR3 is CASSLNPEFYGYTF. The CDR3 nucleotides read TGTGCCAGCAGTTTAAATCCTGAGTTCTATGGCTACACCTTC.

The chain links TRBV20-1 to TRBJ2-3; D is uncertain. The CDR3 extends over 15 amino acids. V was clipped by 3 bases and J by 0 bases, with 13 bases between them. The germline V gene encodes CDR1 DFQATT and CDR2 SNEGSKA (reference sequence). CDR3 sequence: CSASADSVSTDTQYF. The CDR3 region has the DNA TGCAGTGCTAGCGCCGACTCCGTTAGCACAGATACGCAGTATTTT.

This clonotype appeared once. CDR3 in amino acids: CASSYSLYGAGNTEAFF. CDR3 DNA sequence: TGTGCCAGCAGTTACTCCCTTTACGGGGCCGGGAACACTGAAGCTTTCTTT. The chain is built from TRBV6-5 and TRBJ1-1; D is possibly TRBD1 (5 bases). Germline lookup yields CDR1 MNHEY and CDR2 SVGAGI. V was shortened by 0 bases and J by 1 base, with 15 bases between the two germline ends. The CDR3 has 17 residues.

The chain has TRBV6-5 and TRBJ2-2, with D possibly being TRBD1 (6 bases). This CDR3 contains 15 residues. V lost 2 bases to trimming and J lost 1 base, with 8 bases between them. Looked up from germline, CDR1 is MNHEY and CDR2 is SVGAGI. The CDR3 DNA reads as TGTGCCAGCAGTTACGTCAGGGGGAACACCGGGGAGCTGTTTTTT. As protein: CASSYVRGNTGELFF.

The chain couples TRBV7-9 to TRBJ1-1; D unresolved. Germline V gives CDR1 SEHNR, CDR2 FQNEAQ (reference sequence). Deletions cut 5 bases from V and 8 bases from J, with 9 bases between. The length of the CDR3 is 11 residues. For the CDR3, the DNA is TGTGCCAGCAGCCCCAATAGGGAAGCTTTCTTT. Its protein product is CASSPNREAFF.

The rearrangement uses TRBV5-4 and TRBJ1-2, with 7 bases aligning to TRBD1. The CDR3 spans 13 residues. The V and J ends lost 1 base and 7 bases, in that order; junction bases with no gene match: 4. Germline loops: CDR1 SGHNT, CDR2 YYREEE (reference sequence). The CDR3 spells CASSLTGAIGYTF. For the CDR3, the DNA is TGTGCCAGCAGCTTGACAGGGGCGATTGGCTACACCTTC.

The rearrangement uses TRBV30 and TRBJ1-6; D may be TRBD1 (6 bases). The germline V gene encodes CDR1 GTSNPN and CDR2 SVGIG (reference sequence). V was cut by 2 bases and J by 8 bases, with 10 bases left in between. The CDR3 length is 13 residues. CDR3: CAWSRGLDSPLHF. The CDR3 region has the DNA TGTGCCTGGAGTCGGGGGCTGGATTCACCCCTCCACTTT.

V gene TRBV19 combines with J gene TRBJ2-7, with TRBD2 matching over 9 bases. This CDR3 has 15 residues. CDR1 is LNHDA and CDR2 is SQIVND in the germline V gene (reference sequence). J was trimmed by 3 bases and V by 3 bases; bases with no gene match: 6. CDR3 residues: CASSIGLAGIYEQYF. In DNA form, the CDR3 reads TGTGCCAGTAGTATTGGCCTAGCGGGAATCTACGAGCAGTACTTC. Drawing the rest from reference TRBV19 and TRBJ2-7, the complete variable domain is DGGITQSPKYLFRKEGQNVTLSCEQNLNHDAMYWYRQDPGQGLRLIYYSQIVNDFQKGDIAEGYSVSREKKESFPLTVTSAQKNPTAFYLCASSIGLAGIYEQYFGPGTRLTVT.

The CDR3 DNA is TGCAGTGCTAGAGGGCCAGGGGGCATCTATGGCTACACCTTC. Its translation: CSARGPGGIYGYTF. The genes are TRBV20-1 and TRBJ1-2, with 8 bases that match TRBD1. The CDR3 has 14 amino acids. Per germline, CDR1 DFQATT and CDR2 SNEGSKA (reference sequence). The V gene end was trimmed by 1 base and the J gene end by 4 bases; junction bases not matched to a gene: 5.

This rearrangement joins TRBV5-4 to TRBJ1-6; 9 bases line up with TRBD1. This CDR3 has 15 residues. After removal of 0 bases from V and 7 bases from J, the junction contained 2 bases not matched to a gene. CDR1 and CDR2 (germline): SGHNT, YYREEE (reference sequence). CDR3: CASSLDRGHNSPLHF. CDR3 nucleotides: TGTGCCAGCAGCTTGGACAGGGGGCACAATTCACCCCTCCACTTT.

V usage is TRBV19 and J usage is TRBJ2-1, with D unresolved. The CDR3 runs to 15 residues. V was trimmed by 4 bases and J by 1 base, leaving 11 bases between them. Germline loops: CDR1 LNHDA, CDR2 SQIVND (reference sequence). The CDR3 sequence: CASSTIARSYNEQFF. The CDR3 region has the DNA TGTGCCAGTAGTACGATAGCTAGGTCCTACAATGAGCAGTTCTTC.

This clonotype was seen once. The rearrangement joins TRBV27 to TRBJ2-2; D could derive from TRBD1 or TRBD2 (5 bases each). CDR3 length: 15 amino acids. Germline V gives CDR1 MNHEY, CDR2 SMNVEV (reference sequence). The ends were cut back, 5 bases at V and 0 bases at J, with 10 bases in the middle. The CDR3 nucleotides are TGTGCCAGCAGTGTGAGGGGTGCGAACACCGGGGAGCTGTTTTTT. This translates into CASSVRGANTGELFF.

V usage is TRBV10-2 and J usage is TRBJ2-5; D is unresolved. This CDR3 region has 12 residues. Germline V gene lookup returns CDR1 WSHSY and CDR2 SAAADI. Trimming took off 10 bases at V and 1 base at J, with 10 bases between the two ends. The CDR3 reads CATADAQETQYF. In DNA form, the CDR3 reads TGCGCCACCGCGGACGCCCAAGAGACCCAGTACTTC.

CDR3 protein: CASSYEGDYYGYTF. DNA for the CDR3: TGTGCCAGCAGTTACGAGGGGGATTACTATGGCTACACCTTC. The J gene is TRBJ1-2, the V gene TRBV6-5, with D perhaps TRBD1 (6 bases). The CDR3 loop spans 14 amino acids. CDR1 and CDR2 from the germline V gene are MNHEY and SVGAGI. The germline V and J ends were trimmed by 2 bases and 3 bases, with 10 bases remaining between them.

Only a few counts were recorded for this clonotype. V gene TRBV25-1 combines with J gene TRBJ1-2; D not certain. Germline V lookup: CDR1 MGHDK, CDR2 SYGVNS. This CDR3 spans 15 amino acids. Trimming cost V 4 bases and J 3 bases, with 15 bases left between them. CDR3 coding DNA: TGTGCCAGCAGTGCCGCTGGACCCCTCGACTATGGCTACACCTTC. This gives the protein CASSAAGPLDYGYTF.

This clonotype turned up a few times. The chain is built from TRBV6-1 and TRBJ2-7; TRBD2 is a possible D gene (6 bases). This CDR3 spans 14 amino acids. Deletions cut 2 bases from V and 3 bases from J, with 11 bases between. The V gene's germline CDR1 is MNHNS and CDR2 SASEGT. CDR3 sequence: CASSERGGVYEQYF. CDR3 nucleotides: TGTGCCAGCAGTGAACGAGGAGGGGTCTACGAGCAGTACTTC.

Notes on this clonotype: The junction shows a germline mismatch at one end, possibly a read error. The chain is built from TRBV4-1 and TRBJ2-7; D not certain. The CDR3 is 16 residues long. The V gene's germline CDR1 is MGHRA and CDR2 YSYEKL. The CDR3 nucleotides read TGCGCCAGCGGCCAAGATCGGCGGATAAACTCCTACGAGCAGTACTTC. Protein sequence: CASGQDRRINSYEQYF.

This chain connects TRBV30 to TRBJ1-2, with unresolved D. Germline assignment: CDR1 GTSNPN and CDR2 SVGIG (reference sequence). The CDR3 sequence is 15 residues long. Trimming pared 0 bases from V and 4 bases from J, leaving 15 bases between. The CDR3 coding sequence is TGTGCCTGGAGTGTTCCCCGTCACCCAATCTATGGCTACACCTTC. This gives the protein CAWSVPRHPIYGYTF.

This clonotype was seen more than once but under ten times. This rearrangement joins TRBV4-1 to TRBJ1-2, with D maybe TRBD1 (6 bases). The V and J ends lost 1 base and 11 bases respectively, with 20 bases between them. The CDR3 sequence is 15 residues long. Germline V CDR1 and CDR2: MGHRA, YSYEKL. The CDR3 coding sequence is TGCGCCAGCAGCCAAGGGGGGGGCGGGGATAGACCGTACACCTTC. The encoded protein is CASSQGGGGDRPYTF.